This TCR beta chain was obtained from a study of tumor and adjacent non-tumor tissue in lung cancer. Study-wide points: In normal lung, the top 100 clones were significantly more dominant than in tumor.

RNA was extracted from bulk tissue without any cell sorting. Distant lung tissue was collected more than 3 cm away from the tumor edge. The table lists this clonotype with a few counts. Antigen specificity is unknown. TCRbeta libraries were built with three rounds of nested PCR, modified from ARM-PCR. TCRdb reprocessed the multiplex PCR reads with MiXCR, giving one entry per CDR3 protein. The table includes 35,000 to 50,000 distinct CDR3 sequences, around three fifths detected once. V was shortened by 6 bases and J by 0 bases, with 13 bases between the two germline ends. The V gene's germline CDR1 is SGHTS and CDR2 YDEGEE. The CDR3 covers 15 residues.

The J gene is TRBJ2-1, the V gene TRBV5-8; TRBD1 or TRBD2 may be the D gene (5 bases each). The receptor's source is a man aged 45-65 years with non-small cell lung cancer. Sequenced material: distant non-tumor lung tissue. CDR3 loop: CASIQGRSSYNEQFF. For the CDR3, the DNA is TGTGCCAGCATCCAGGGACGCAGCTCCTACAATGAGCAGTTCTTC.